These T cell receptor beta chains were read from a single sample in a study of shared clonotypes between healthy human individuals. Repertoires were generated with immunoSEQ multiplex PCR, while TCRdb's copy carries only in-frame clones and drops some. Found here are around 610,000 clones, about 96% of them singletons; the top ten hold less than 0.13%. The sample consisted of naive CD8+ T cells sorted from blood. The receptors originated from a woman in her twenties or thirties in good health. The CDR3 runs from the conserved cysteine through the conserved F or W. A D gene is named only where the DNA matches it firmly.

>13|TRBV6-6|.
CASSYSGSYEQYF
>16|TRBV30|.
CAWGPTGTLDNQPQHF
>14|TRBV11-2|TRBD1
CASSTTQGNQPQHF
>13|TRBV7-6|.
CASSSSSGNEQFF
>17|TRBV14|TRBD1
CASSQPRGKGMNTEAFF
>15|TRBV6-5|.
CASSSQLADRDEQFF
>16|TRBV28|.
CASSFNGWAVNEKLFF
>16|TRBV30|TRBD2
CAWSVGVAGEGETQYF
>17|TRBV19|TRBD2
CASSISLGREDGETQYF
>14|TRBV28|.
CASIYRGSYNEQFF
>17|TRBV28|.
CASSPIPPGYSNQPQHF
>12|TRBV27|.
CASSPGTGELFF
>17|TRBV2|.
CASSAQKGQPMNTEAFF
>15|TRBV15|TRBD1
CATSSGTGRNQPQHF
>15|TRBV28|TRBD1
CASSWTGNSNQPQHF
>18|TRBV19|.
CASSTKPDDRSGGEKLFF
>13|TRBV6-1|.
CASSSIGWETQYF
>18|TRBV19|.
CASSIVGQGRSGANVLTF
>13|TRBV2|.
CASSLQVNTEAFF
>16|TRBV2|.
CATPGSSPAEYNEQFF
>15|TRBV4-2|TRBD1
CASSPTGQGGTEAFF
>15|TRBV15|.
CATSRDGSDGNTIYF
>13|TRBV5-4|TRBD1
CASSPQGFYEQYF
>13|TRBV27|.
CASSFGSTGELFF
>13|TRBV28|.
CASSTYNTGELFF
>14|TRBV19|.
CASSPGTGNTEAFF
>12|TRBV19|.
CASRTGGWPQHF
>17|TRBV19|.
CASSGSGVMGSDTEAFF
>13|TRBV18|.
CASSLTGVDEQYF
>13|TRBV10-2|TRBD2
CASSDEREGVQFF
>17|TRBV7-6|.
CASSPGRLGSGANVLTF
>14|TRBV2|TRBD2
CASSPTSGSHEQYF
>17|TRBV5-1|TRBD2
CASSFLSAGGPPGELFF
>14|TRBV29-1|TRBD1
CSVELDRGYTEAFF
>13|TRBV11-2|.
CASSFGQTYEQYF
>15|TRBV6-5|TRBD1
CASSSQGADTGELFF
>15|TRBV27|TRBD1
CASSGPGQKSTEAFF
>17|TRBV15|.
CATSRPDLGAWNTEAFF
>15|TRBV19|TRBD1
CASNEMTGGNSPLHF
>11|TRBV20-1|.
CSVWGGSEAFF
>13|TRBV15|.
CATSRDSSPREFF
>16|TRBV5-6|TRBD1
CASSLGTGPSYNEQFF
>16|TRBV10-3|.
CAISESFSPDPYGYTF
>14|TRBV5-4|.
CASSLFQGGYEQYF
>15|TRBV29-1|.
CSVEDQATPPDTQYF
>15|TRBV2|.
CASSSVEVTTYEQYF
>17|TRBV13|.
CASSRSWAPQGKDTQYF
>15|TRBV5-1|TRBD1
CASRTTGAGYNEQFF
>13|TRBV5-5|.
CASSPLGDTEAFF